The sequence of this T cell receptor beta chain was determined in a study of blood T cells in healthy people across ages. Primed by a sample-barcoded 5' primer and a J-beta primer mix, a second PCR proceeded for about 6 to 12 cycles. Via MiXCR, TCRdb re-called the 5' RACE reads, giving one row per CDR3 protein. The sample has around 1,000,000 distinct CDR3 sequences; approximately 25% are singletons. Concerning this clonotype itself: Its antigen is not identified.

Findings and caveats of the study: Naive T cell percentage showed a strong correlation with the diversity of TCR beta.

They isolated at least 6 million PBMCs from each sample. These data were likewise used in another study, on T cells of mothers and their children. That publication notes: None of the identified T cell clones proved to be persistent microchimeric clones.

What was sequenced was blood. The receptor was isolated from a girl aged 2 to 9 in good health.

This CDR3 is CASRGTVPLAKNIQYF. In nucleotides, the CDR3 is TGTGCCAGCAGGGGAACAGTTCCTCTAGCCAAAAACATTCAGTACTTC. The V call is TRBV2, the J call TRBJ2-4; D is ambiguous. The length of the CDR3 is 16 residues. Germline CDR1 SNHLY, CDR2 FYNNEI. V was pared by 6 bases and J by 0 bases, with 15 bases between.